This T cell receptor (beta chain) is from a study of neoadjuvant nivolumab and ipilimumab in lung cancer. The germline V and J ends were trimmed by 4 bases and 4 bases, with 13 bases remaining between them. This CDR3 is built from 14 residues. Germline V lookup: CDR1 SGHTA, CDR2 FQGNSA. The data were produced by immunoSEQ multiplex PCR, yet TCRdb's version contains in-frame clones alone and is incomplete. In the table there are 15,000 to 20,000 clones, around 80% of which are singletons. The clonotype originates from an adult with non-small cell lung cancer. The specimen comprised tumor tissue, sampled after neoadjuvant nivolumab, alone or with ipilimumab, at or shortly before surgery. This sequence joins TRBV7-2 and TRBJ1-2; weak D call: TRBD1 (5 bases). The CDR3 reads CASSWSTELYGYTF. As DNA, the CDR3 is TGTGCCAGCAGCTGGTCGACAGAACTCTATGGCTACACCTTC.